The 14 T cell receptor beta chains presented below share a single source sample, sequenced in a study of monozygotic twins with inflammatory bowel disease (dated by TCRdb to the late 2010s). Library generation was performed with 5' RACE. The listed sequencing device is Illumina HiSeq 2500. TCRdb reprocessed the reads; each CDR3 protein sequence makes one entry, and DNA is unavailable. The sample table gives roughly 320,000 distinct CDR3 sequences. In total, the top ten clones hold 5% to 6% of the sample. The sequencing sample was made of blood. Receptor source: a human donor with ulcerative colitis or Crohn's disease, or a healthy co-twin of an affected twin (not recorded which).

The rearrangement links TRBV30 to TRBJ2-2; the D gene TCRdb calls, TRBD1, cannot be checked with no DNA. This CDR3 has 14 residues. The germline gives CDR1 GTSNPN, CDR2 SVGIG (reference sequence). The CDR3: CAWTQGVNTGELFF. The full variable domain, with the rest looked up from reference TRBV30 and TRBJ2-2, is SQTIHQWPATLVQPVGSPLSLECTVEGTSNPNLYWYRQAAGRGLQLLFYSVGIGQISSEVPQNLSASRPQDRQFILSSKKLLLSDSGFYLCAWTQGVNTGELFFGEGSRLTVL.

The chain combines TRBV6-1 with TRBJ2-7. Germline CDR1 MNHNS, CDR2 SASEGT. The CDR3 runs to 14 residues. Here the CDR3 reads CASSEKHGSYEQYF.

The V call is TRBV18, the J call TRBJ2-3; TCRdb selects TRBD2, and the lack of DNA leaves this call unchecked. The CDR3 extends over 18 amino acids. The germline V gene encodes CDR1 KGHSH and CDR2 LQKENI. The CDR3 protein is CASSPVIVAGEITDTQYF.

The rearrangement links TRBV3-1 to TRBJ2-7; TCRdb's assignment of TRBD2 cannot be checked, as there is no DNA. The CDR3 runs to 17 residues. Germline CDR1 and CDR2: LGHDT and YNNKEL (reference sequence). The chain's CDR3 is CASSRYFGGLAGYEQYF.

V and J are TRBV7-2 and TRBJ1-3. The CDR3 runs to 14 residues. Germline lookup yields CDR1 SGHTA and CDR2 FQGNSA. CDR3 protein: CASRRLASGNTIYF.

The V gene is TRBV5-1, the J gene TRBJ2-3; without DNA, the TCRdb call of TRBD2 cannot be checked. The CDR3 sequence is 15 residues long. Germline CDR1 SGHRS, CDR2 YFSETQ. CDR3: CASSLVAGSTDTQYF.

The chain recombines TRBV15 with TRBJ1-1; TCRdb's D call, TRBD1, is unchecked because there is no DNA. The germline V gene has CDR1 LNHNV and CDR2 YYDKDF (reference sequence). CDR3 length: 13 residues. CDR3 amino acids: CATSAGRNTEAFF.

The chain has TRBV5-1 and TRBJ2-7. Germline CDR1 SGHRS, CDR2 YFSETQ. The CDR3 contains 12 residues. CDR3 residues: CASRGNSYEQYF.

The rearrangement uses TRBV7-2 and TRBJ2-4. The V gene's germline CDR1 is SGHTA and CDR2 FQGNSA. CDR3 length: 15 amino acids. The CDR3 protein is CASTIGGLAKNIQYF. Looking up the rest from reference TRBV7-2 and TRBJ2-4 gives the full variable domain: GAGVSQSPSNKVTEKGKDVELRCDPISGHTALYWYRQSLGQGLEFLIYFQGNSAPDKSGLPSDRFSAERTGGSVSTLTIQRTQQEDSAVYLCASTIGGLAKNIQYFGAGTRLSVL.

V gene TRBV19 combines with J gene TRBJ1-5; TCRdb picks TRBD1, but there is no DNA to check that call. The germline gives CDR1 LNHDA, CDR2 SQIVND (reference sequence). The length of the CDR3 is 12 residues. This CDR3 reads CASGTDNQPQHF.

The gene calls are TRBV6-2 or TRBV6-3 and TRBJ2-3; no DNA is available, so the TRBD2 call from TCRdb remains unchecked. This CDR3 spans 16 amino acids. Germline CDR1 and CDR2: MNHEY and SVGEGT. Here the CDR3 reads CASGPLPSGGTDTQYF.

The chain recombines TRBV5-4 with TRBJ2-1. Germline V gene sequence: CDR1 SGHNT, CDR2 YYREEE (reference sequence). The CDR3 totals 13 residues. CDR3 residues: CASSTELTHEQFF.

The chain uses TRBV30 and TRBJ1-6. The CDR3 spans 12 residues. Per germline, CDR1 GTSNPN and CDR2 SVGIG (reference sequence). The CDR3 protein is CAGGDPLSPLHF.

CDR3 in amino acids: CASSFQLNTEAFF. The J gene is TRBJ1-1, the V gene TRBV7-8. This CDR3 has 13 amino acids. Germline CDR1 and CDR2: SGHVS and FQNEAQ.